Below are 19 T cell receptor beta chains sequenced from a single sample in a study of T cell repertoires in aging, cancer and after chemotherapy. A mixed TRB-A/B primer pool amplified rearranged TRB by multiplex touch-down PCR. TCRdb reprocessed the multiplex PCR reads via MiXCR and lists one record per CDR3 protein. Here the sample spans approximately 4,900 distinct CDR3 sequences, under 30% being singletons. TCR beta rearrangements were amplified from peripheral blood genomic DNA. Sequencing was performed on blood. These receptors all come from a human donor in good health.

This clonotype was detected only once. Just one base apart from a much larger clone, this may be a read error. The chain is built from TRBV15 and TRBJ1-5; D remains unclear. The V end lost 0 bases, the J end lost 4 bases, and 4 bases lay between the germline ends. This CDR3 has 13 amino acids. CDR1 is LNHNV and CDR2 is YYDKDF in the germline V gene (reference sequence). The CDR3 nucleotides are TGTGCCACCAGCAGAGAGGGAAATCAGCCCCAGCATTTT. Amino acids: CATSREGNQPQHF.

This clonotype is medium-sized. The chain uses TRBV19 and TRBJ1-4; 9 bases are shared with TRBD1. With 5 bases clipped from V and 5 bases from J, the junction kept 6 bases outside the gene matches. CDR3 size: 15 residues. Germline V CDR1 and CDR2: LNHDA, SQIVND (reference sequence). The CDR3, as DNA: TGTGCCAGTAGTTTACCGACAGGGGGAAATGAAAAACTGTTTTTT. Amino acids: CASSLPTGGNEKLFF.

The DNA for the CDR3 is TGTGCCAGCAGCGCGACTAGCGGGCCGAACTCCTACGAGCAGTACTTC. Its translation is CASSATSGPNSYEQYF. The rearrangement uses TRBV7-9 and TRBJ2-7, with 10 bases identical to TRBD2. J lost 0 bases, V lost 5 bases, and 7 bases had no gene match. The CDR3 extends over 16 amino acids. CDR1 and CDR2 (germline): SEHNR, FQNEAQ (reference sequence).

This clonotype is deemed medium-sized. The chain links TRBV5-6 to TRBJ2-5; 12 bases line up with TRBD1. Germline lookup yields CDR1 SGHDT and CDR2 YYEEEE. Germline trimming cut 7 bases from V and 5 bases from J; bases unmatched to any gene: 6. The length of the CDR3 is 14 residues. CDR3 DNA sequence: TGTGCCAGCGAGGGACAGGGGGCCCGGGAGACCCAGTACTTC. Translation: CASEGQGARETQYF.

As for this clonotype: A much larger clone differs from this one at a single base, so this may be a read error. J is TRBJ1-5 and V is TRBV19; no definite D call. CDR1 LNHDA and CDR2 SQIVND come from the germline V gene (reference sequence). V lost 11 bases, J lost 0 bases, and 17 bases lay in between. The CDR3 consists of 15 residues. The CDR3 reads CASDLSWGSNQPQHF. The CDR3 nucleotides read TGTGCCTCCGACCTAAGCTGGGGTAGCAATCAGCCCCAGCATTTT.

This chain uses TRBV4-3 with TRBJ1-1; D not resolved. Germline V gives CDR1 LGHNA, CDR2 YSLEER. V gave up 0 bases and J gave up 0 bases, with 14 bases separating them. The CDR3 extends over 17 amino acids. The CDR3 protein is CASSQDLVEAVNTEAFF. In nucleotides, the CDR3 is TGCGCCAGCAGCCAAGATCTGGTAGAGGCGGTGAACACTGAAGCTTTCTTT.

This chain uses TRBV5-1 with TRBJ2-7; 8 nucleotides match TRBD2. CDR3 size: 14 residues. The ends lost 4 bases at V and 5 bases at J; junction bases unmatched: 8. Germline lookup yields CDR1 SGHRS and CDR2 YFSETQ. CDR3 loop: CASSPGLAGDEQYF. Here the CDR3 DNA reads TGCGCCAGCAGCCCCGGACTAGCCGGAGACGAGCAGTACTTC.

This clonotype is termed medium-sized. The chain is built from TRBV15 and TRBJ2-1; D gene unclear. Deletions cut 1 base from V and 4 bases from J, with 5 bases between. Germline CDR1 reads LNHNV; CDR2 reads YYDKDF (reference sequence). This CDR3 contains 13 residues. The CDR3 DNA reads as TGTGCCACCAGCAGAGGACAATACAATGAGCAGTTCTTC. It codes for CATSRGQYNEQFF.

The J gene is TRBJ1-5, the V gene TRBV19, with D tentatively TRBD1 (6 bases). V lost 10 bases to trimming and J lost 2 bases, with 21 bases between them. Germline CDR1 and CDR2: LNHDA and SQIVND (reference sequence). This CDR3 has 16 amino acids. In DNA, the CDR3 is TGTGCCACCAACCCTACAGGGTGGGGTGGCAATCAGCCCCAGCATTTT. It yields the protein CATNPTGWGGNQPQHF.

The chain joins TRBV24-1 to TRBJ1-2; D may be TRBD1 (6 bases). This CDR3 contains 12 residues. V dropped 7 bases and J dropped 4 bases, with 9 bases sitting between them. The germline gives CDR1 KGHDR, CDR2 SFDVKD. The CDR3 loop reads CATSGGLYGYTF. In nucleotides, the CDR3 is TGTGCCACCAGCGGGGGGCTCTATGGCTACACCTTC.

This clonotype occurred a few times. The chain uses TRBV12-3 or TRBV12-4 and TRBJ2-1; D is unclear. Trimming stripped 3 bases from V and 5 bases from J, with 11 bases between. This CDR3 has 14 amino acids. The CDR3 reads CASSLGRIDNEQFF. The CDR3 DNA reads as TGTGCCAGCAGTTTGGGCAGAATAGACAATGAGCAGTTCTTC.

In the case of this clonotype: This clone may be a read error of a much larger clone one base away. The chain has TRBV6-1 and TRBJ2-3; 9 bases align to TRBD2. Germline V lookup: CDR1 MNHNS, CDR2 SASEGT. V was pared by 5 bases and J by 4 bases, with 13 bases of the junction left unmatched. This CDR3 contains 17 residues. The chain's CDR3 is CASSYSSGGGDPDTQYF. CDR3 DNA sequence: TGTGCCAGCAGTTACTCGAGTGGCGGGGGGGACCCAGATACGCAGTATTTT.

In nucleotides, the CDR3 is TGTGCCACCAGTGAGACGGGAGAAGCGTCGGGCATAAAGTACTTC. This sequence encodes CATSETGEASGIKYF. This chain links TRBV24-1 with TRBJ2-7; TRBD2 is a possible D gene (6 bases). The CDR3 is 15 amino acids. V was pared by 4 bases and J by 11 bases, with 23 bases between. Germline-derived CDR1 and CDR2 are KGHDR and SFDVKD.

The rearrangement joins TRBV5-1 to TRBJ2-3; D uncertain. Trimming removed 2 bases at V and 4 bases at J, with 8 bases between. There are 13 residues in the CDR3. From germline, CDR1 is SGHRS and CDR2 YFSETQ. DNA for the CDR3: TGCGCCAGCAGCTTCGGTGCCCCAGATACGCAGTATTTT. This sequence encodes CASSFGAPDTQYF.

A few counts support this clonotype. The V call is TRBV6-5, the J call TRBJ1-3; TRBD1 matches at 9 bases. CDR1 and CDR2 (germline): MNHEY, SVGAGI. The CDR3 contains 15 residues. Trimming cost V 4 bases and J 3 bases; bases outside gene matches: 4. Here the CDR3 reads CASSSWTGDGNTIYF. In DNA, the CDR3 is TGTGCCAGCAGTTCCTGGACAGGGGATGGAAACACCATATATTTT.

The rearrangement uses TRBV19 and TRBJ1-1; D is unresolved. Germline CDR1 is LNHDA and CDR2 is SQIVND (reference sequence). Trimming took 5 bases from V and 0 from J, leaving 13 bases between them. This CDR3 spans 15 amino acids. CDR3 DNA sequence: TGTGCCAGTAGTTTGGACGGCGATATGAACACTGAAGCTTTCTTT. Translation: CASSLDGDMNTEAFF.

The chain links TRBV6-2 or TRBV6-3 to TRBJ1-1; tentatively, D is TRBD1 (5 bases). Trimming left V 5 bases short and J 2 bases short, with 12 bases between. Germline V lookup: CDR1 MNHEY, CDR2 SVGEGT. The CDR3 sequence is 14 residues long. The CDR3 DNA is TGTGCCAGCAGTCAATTGACAGCCAACACTGAAGCTTTCTTT. It codes for CASSQLTANTEAFF.

V is TRBV27 and J is TRBJ1-6; D is unresolved. CDR3 length: 11 residues. Looked up from germline, CDR1 is MNHEY and CDR2 is SMNVEV (reference sequence). Trimming removed 6 bases at V and 12 bases at J, with 9 bases between. CDR3 coding DNA: TGTGCCAGCAGAAAGAATGGACCCCTCCACTTT. This sequence encodes CASRKNGPLHF.

The chain links TRBV12-3 or TRBV12-4 to TRBJ1-1, with no clear D. This CDR3 is built from 13 residues. The V and J ends lost 5 bases and 5 bases respectively, with 12 bases between them. The CDR3 nucleotides read TGTGCCAGCAGTAGACTGATAAGTACTGAAGCTTTCTTT. Protein product: CASSRLISTEAFF.